Presented here are 9 T cell receptor beta chains from one specimen sequenced in a study of cytomegalovirus exposure and HLA in healthy donors. In the PCR, 60 Vbeta and 13 Jbeta primers were used. Repertoires were generated with immunoSEQ multiplex PCR, while TCRdb's copy carries only in-frame clones and drops some. The table has around 130,000 clones, 80% seen once; the top ten hold approximately 0.93%. The sequenced sample consisted of PBMCs. These receptors were taken from a human donor in good health.

V is TRBV29-1 and J is TRBJ2-1; 10 positions match TRBD1. This CDR3 has 14 amino acids. V lost 7 bases to trimming and J lost 6 bases; unmatched junction nucleotides: 9. Germline CDR1 SQVTM, CDR2 ANQGSEA. This chain's CDR3 is CSAAGTGDPNEQFF. The CDR3 DNA reads as TGCAGCGCAGCCGGGACAGGGGATCCCAATGAGCAGTTCTTC.

V gene TRBV7-6 combines with J gene TRBJ2-2, with D perhaps matching TRBD2 (6 bases). The CDR3 covers 16 residues. V gave up 2 bases and J gave up 1 base, with 11 bases separating them. The V gene's germline CDR1 is SGHVS and CDR2 FNYEAQ. The DNA for the CDR3 is TGTGCCAGCAGCTTACGAATAGCGGAGAACACCGGGGAGCTGTTTTTT. Encoded protein: CASSLRIAENTGELFF.

The rearrangement joins TRBV6-5 to TRBJ1-1; D not certain. V shed 10 bases and J shed 2 bases, with 14 bases lying between them. CDR3 size: 13 residues. Germline lookup yields CDR1 MNHEY and CDR2 SVGAGI. This CDR3 reads CATNLNINTEAFF. Written as DNA, the CDR3 is TGTGCCACCAATCTTAACATAAACACTGAAGCTTTCTTT.

The V gene is TRBV6-1, the J gene TRBJ1-5, with D tentatively TRBD1 (5 bases). The CDR3 sequence is 15 residues long. CDR1 and CDR2 from the germline V gene are MNHNS and SASEGT. V was shortened by 4 bases and J by 3 bases, with 13 bases between the two germline ends. As DNA, the CDR3 is TGTGCCAGCAGTGTTGCAGGGTTCCTCAATCAGCCCCAGCATTTT. It specifies CASSVAGFLNQPQHF.

The chain employs TRBV9 and TRBJ2-5; TRBD2 matches at 9 bases. This CDR3 is 15 amino acids long. The junction had 15 bases not matched to a gene; V was cut back by 10 bases and J by 5 bases. Germline V gene lookup returns CDR1 SGDLS and CDR2 YYNGEE. This chain's CDR3 is CAGVWAGGVIETQYF. CDR3 nucleotides: TGTGCCGGCGTTTGGGCGGGGGGGGTGATTGAGACCCAGTACTTC.

About this clone: The same CDR3 arises from other DNA sequences in this sample as well. The J gene is TRBJ2-2, the V gene TRBV4-2, with a tentative D call TRBD1 (6 bases). V lost 0 bases to trimming and J lost 4 bases, with 6 bases between them. CDR1 and CDR2 from the germline V gene are LGHNA and YNFKEQ. This CDR3 spans 14 amino acids. CDR3 nucleotides: TGTGCCAGCAGCCAAGACAGGGGCACCGGGGAGCTGTTTTTT. Translation: CASSQDRGTGELFF.

This chain joins TRBV19 and TRBJ2-7; tentatively, D is TRBD2 (6 bases). Germline CDR1 LNHDA, CDR2 SQIVND (reference sequence). The length of the CDR3 is 14 residues. V was clipped by 5 bases and J by 2 bases, with 13 bases between them. The CDR3 here is CASSLAVRAYEQYF. In nucleotides, the CDR3 is TGTGCCAGTAGTTTAGCGGTTCGGGCCTACGAGCAGTACTTC.

The rearrangement links TRBV27 to TRBJ2-7, with D possibly matching TRBD1 (5 bases). Germline assignment: CDR1 MNHEY and CDR2 SMNVEV (reference sequence). This CDR3 is 14 amino acids long. V lost 4 bases and J lost 1, with 11 bases in between. The CDR3 loop reads CASSSGFPSYEQYF. The CDR3 DNA follows: TGTGCCAGCAGTTCAGGGTTTCCTTCCTACGAGCAGTACTTC.

The chain recombines TRBV6-1 with TRBJ2-1; D possibly corresponds to TRBD2 (7 bases). The germline V gene encodes CDR1 MNHNS and CDR2 SASEGT. The CDR3 is made up of 15 amino acids. Trimming cost V 8 bases and J 1 base, with 15 bases left between them. Here the CDR3 DNA reads TGTGCCAGCGAGAGGAGGGGGGGGTCCTACAATGAGCAGTTCTTC. Translation: CASERRGGSYNEQFF.